This T cell receptor beta chain emerged from a study of patients and donors after allogeneic stem cell transplantation. The germline V gene has CDR1 SGHTA and CDR2 FQGNSA. The CDR3 consists of 13 residues. The V gene lost 0 bases and the J gene lost 6 bases, with 9 bases spanning the gap. This clonotype has at least ten counts. TCRdb re-derived calls from the RT-PCR reads in MiXCR, one entry per CDR3 protein. The sample shows 200,000 to 250,000 distinct CDR3 sequences, roughly an eighth of them seen only once. The J gene is TRBJ2-7, the V gene TRBV7-2; no definite D call. The sequenced sample was blood, either unsorted or a sorted T cell fraction (not recorded which). The receptor comes from a human donor who was either an allogeneic HSCT recipient or a stem cell or donor lymphocyte infusion donor (not recorded which). It is not recorded whose cells these are; they may come from a transplant donor. This CDR3 reads CASSLALKGEQYF. The CDR3 DNA sequence: TGTGCCAGCAGCTTAGCGCTGAAGGGCGAGCAGTACTTC. The whole variable domain, remainder taken from reference TRBV7-2 and TRBJ2-7, is GAGVSQSPSNKVTEKGKDVELRCDPISGHTALYWYRQSLGQGLEFLIYFQGNSAPDKSGLPSDRFSAERTGGSVSTLTIQRTQQEDSAVYLCASSLALKGEQYFGPGTRLTVT.